This T cell receptor beta chain was profiled in a study of shared clonotypes between healthy human individuals (dated by TCRdb to 2018 to 2020). Context from the whole study: Three men and a couple of women, aged 18 to 49 years, made up the cohort. Per donor, three plates each were used for CD4 naive and CD4 memory, two for CD8 naive, and one for CD8 memory. Blood TCR repertoires of five healthy adults were deeply sequenced to estimate repertoire size and the extent of clonotype sharing between individuals. To increase sequencing depth and limit assay-specific biases, TCR repertoire library preparation and sequencing were carried out by different laboratories using diverse techniques. Per donor, leukapheresis produced somewhere between about 0.9 and 9 billion PBMCs.

General study outcomes and caveats: Because the study included a small number of donors, the genetic and exposure-history diversity represented was limited. When several donors were compared, the shared fraction of clonotypes was 5% to 6.5% for naive CD4, 3.5% for naive CD8, more than 2% for memory CD4, and less than 0.5% for memory CD8. Pairwise subsampling indicated that sequencing depth was expected to affect the degree of clonotype sharing among donors. Rarefaction of sorted-subset datasets indicated incomplete sequencing despite the large sequencing depth. Estimated clonotype richness was generally larger for naive than for memory subsets. Sampling was limited to blood, and TCR repertoires in tissue likely differ from TCR repertoires in blood. Clonotypes shared by all four sorted-subset donors showed higher generation probabilities than non-shared clonotypes.

Using the deep immunoSEQ assay, multiplex PCR amplified TCR CDR3 regions from genomic DNA. Extracted genomic DNA from each cell subset was distributed evenly across all wells of several immunoSEQ 96-well plates, and each plate was treated as a replicate. Each replicate PCR for sorted subsets received about 210 ng genomic DNA, equal to roughly 30,000 T cell genomes. Purified libraries were quantified with a Qubit 3.0 fluorometer, sized on a Bioanalyzer 2100, and re-quantified with the KAPA Library Quantification kit. Every immunoSEQ 96-well plate was sequenced on a dedicated single-read 150-cycle Illumina NextSeq 550 flow cell. In the original analysis: Because only junctional sequences without quality scores were contained in the immunoSEQ output, filtering matching that applied to full-length reads could not be performed. Sequences were annotated with PyIR, a Python wrapper for IgBLAST v1.9, using IMGT germline references to assign V/J genes and CDR3. Reads with weak V/J assignments (E-value above 1e-6), missing CDR3, stop codons, out-of-frame junctions, or ambiguous translated residues were removed. V3J clonotypes were defined as sequences sharing the same inferred V gene, J gene, and CDR3 amino acid sequence. Percentage overlap between repertoires was computed as shared unique clonotypes divided by the size of the smaller repertoire. RTK rarefaction, the Chao1 estimator, and Recon v2.1 estimates of unobserved clonotypes were used to assess repertoire richness. For all TCRbeta clonotypes obtained by the gDNA method from a few donors, generation probabilities were computed with OLGA. In TCRdb, the immuneACCESS table is reduced to in-frame sequences with V and J assigned. These tables do not hold every clone; where another copy was compared, an unresolved V gene accounts for under half, and the others remain unexplained. That table is the source of V, J and clone size, and D and trimming were worked out from the DNA. The sample table records about 650,000 clones; around 95% of these occur just once. In total, the top ten clones hold 0.11% of the sample.

As to this clone: No antigen is known for it. Base-call qualities are not available, and no considerably larger clone is one nucleotide away.

CDR1 MNHEY and CDR2 SVGAGI are derived from the germline V gene. The CDR3 measures 14 amino acids from cysteine to phenylalanine. The retained sequence is limited to the CDR3, 42 bases, with the frame set at the first base. Deletion took 2 bases off V and 7 bases off J, with a span of 15 bases between the germline ends. CD8 naive samples consisted of CD45RO-negative cells that were positively selected for CCR7, yielding a CD45RA+CCR7+ population without TemRA cells. The donors were healthy, HIV-negative adults who had no recently reported acute infections or vaccinations. Every donor was a Caucasian adult residing in Nashville, Tennessee, USA. Blood was obtained by leukapheresis, after which PBMCs were separated by Ficoll-Histopaque density gradient centrifugation and cryopreserved in liquid nitrogen vapor phase. Analytical flow cytometry was used to check the purity and quantity of every magnetically sorted T cell population. Genomic DNA was isolated from every sorted fraction and measured by UV absorbance on a Nanodrop 2000c.

This TCR was recovered from a woman under 40 in good health. This sequence uses TRBV6-5 and TRBJ2-7; a weak D assignment points to TRBD1 (5 bases agree). Sequencing used naive CD8+ T cells sorted from blood. This sample's cell subset or site label indicates: CD45RA+CCR7+. In nucleotides, the sequence is TGTGCCAGCAGTTACGGCTCGTTTCAGGGAGAGCAGTACTTC. Translation gives CASSYGSFQGEQYF.